This TCR beta chain was identified in a study of blood T cell repertoires in COVID-19. Study background: The study drew acute and convalescent COVID-19 samples from the United States, Italy and Spain. T cells, B-cell-depleted T cells, or PBMCs supplied cDNA or gDNA.

Germline CDR1 reads SQVTM; CDR2 reads ANQGSEA. The CDR3 consists of 12 residues. V was trimmed by 7 bases and J by 4 bases, leaving 13 bases between them. There are a few counts of this clone. Authors' methods: Amplification of reference gene primers provided the estimated nucleated cell counts. Data came from immunoSEQ multiplex PCR; TCRdb stores just in-frame clones and leaves some out. D and trimming come from the DNA, and the V and J calls and clone size come from that table. The sample includes 24,000 or so clones, around 87% seen only once; the top ten take approximately 13%. Sequenced: peripheral blood. This sequence originates from a human donor in a cohort sampled during active COVID-19. The donor label of this sample is uncertain. The rearrangement links TRBV29-1 to TRBJ1-1, with D possibly TRBD1 on 5 matching bases. For the CDR3, the DNA is TGCAGCGGCGTCAGGGAACCCACTGAAGCTTTCTTT. Protein: CSGVREPTEAFF.